The 28 T cell receptor beta chains given below trace back to one sample, sequenced in a study of T cells in Graves' hyperthyroidism and ophthalmopathy. TCR beta CDR3 regions were amplified from RNA. First-round RT-PCR with HTBI primers amplified the TCR CDR3 region. TCRdb analysed the multiplex PCR reads with MiXCR anew, one entry per CDR3 protein. The data contain some 690,000 distinct CDR3 sequences, approximately 15% of them singletons. Sequencing input: blood. Receptors were obtained from a man between 50 and 59 years old with Graves' hyperthyroidism.

This clonotype has a handful of counts. The chain couples TRBV19 to TRBJ1-1; a weak D match, TRBD1 (5 bases). CDR3 size: 14 residues. Germline V gene data show CDR1 as LNHDA and CDR2 as SQIVND (reference sequence). Trimming pared 5 bases from V and 3 bases from J, leaving 13 bases between. The DNA of the CDR3 is TGTGCCAGTAGTGGACTGTGGGGGGACACTGAAGCTTTCTTT. This translates into CASSGLWGDTEAFF.

Many counts were recorded for this clonotype. V gene TRBV27 combines with J gene TRBJ2-3; 7 nucleotides match TRBD2. This CDR3 has 14 residues. The germline V gene encodes CDR1 MNHEY and CDR2 SMNVEV (reference sequence). V lost 2 bases, J lost 4 bases, and 3 bases stayed unmatched. The CDR3: CASSLERGADTQYF. The CDR3, as DNA: TGTGCCAGCAGTTTAGAGCGGGGTGCAGATACGCAGTATTTT.

The chain recombines TRBV6-2 or TRBV6-3 with TRBJ2-1; D unresolved. V shed 8 bases and J shed 7 bases, with 9 bases lying between them. The length of the CDR3 is 11 residues. From germline, CDR1 is MNHEY and CDR2 SVGEGT. The CDR3 sequence: CASPSNNEQFF. In nucleotides, the CDR3 is TGTGCCAGCCCTAGTAATAATGAGCAGTTCTTC.

There are a few counts of this clonotype. The chain has TRBV4-1 and TRBJ1-1; perhaps TRBD1 as D (6 bases). This CDR3 is built from 16 residues. Germline V gene data show CDR1 as MGHRA and CDR2 as YSYEKL. Trimming shortened V by 0 bases and J by 0 bases, and 11 bases separated the two germline ends. Written as DNA, the CDR3 is TGCGCCAGCAGCCAAGAAGGGGCAGGGGTGAACACTGAAGCTTTCTTT. Amino acid sequence: CASSQEGAGVNTEAFF.

The chain couples TRBV13 to TRBJ2-5; possibly TRBD1 or TRBD2 for D (7 bases each). V lost 5 bases and J 3 bases, leaving 19 bases between the germline ends. This CDR3 is built from 16 residues. Germline CDR1 and CDR2: PRHDT and FYEKMQ (reference sequence). Here the CDR3 reads CASSPGGGLEEETQYF. CDR3 sequence (DNA): TGTGCCAGCAGCCCAGGGGGGGGGTTAGAAGAAGAGACCCAGTACTTC.

This clonotype was seen at least ten times. The genes are TRBV29-1 and TRBJ2-3; D possibly corresponds to TRBD2 (5 bases). Between the trimmed V and J ends, which lost 6 bases and 4 bases, there was a span of 11 bases. Per the germline V gene, CDR1 is SQVTM and CDR2 is ANQGSEA. There are 12 residues in the CDR3. The CDR3 loop reads CSVDEGADTQYF. CDR3 nucleotide sequence: TGCAGCGTCGATGAGGGCGCAGATACGCAGTATTTT.

The chain recombines TRBV6-1 with TRBJ2-7; tentative D call: TRBD2 (7 bases). This CDR3 is 14 amino acids long. V was trimmed by 5 bases and J by 8 bases, leaving 19 bases between them. CDR1 MNHNS and CDR2 SASEGT come from the germline V gene. The DNA for the CDR3 is TGTGCCAGCAGTAGACAGGCTAGCGGAAGTAAGCAGTACTTC. Amino acids: CASSRQASGSKQYF.

This clonotype was counted at least ten times. V is TRBV11-2 and J is TRBJ1-1; D ambiguous. The V and J ends lost 2 bases and 4 bases respectively, with 11 bases between them. This CDR3 has 14 amino acids. Germline CDR1 is SGHAT and CDR2 is FQNNGV. This chain's CDR3 is CASSLPGVVTEAFF. For the CDR3, the DNA is TGTGCCAGCAGCTTACCGGGAGTGGTCACTGAAGCTTTCTTT.

This clonotype came up a few times. This sequence joins TRBV24-1 and TRBJ2-1, with 11 bases aligning to TRBD2. V dropped 9 bases and J dropped 3; count of bases not matched to a gene: 9. Germline V gene sequence: CDR1 KGHDR, CDR2 SFDVKD. CDR3 length equals 16 residues. CDR3 residues: CATGSRGLADYNEQFF. CDR3 nucleotides: TGTGCCACCGGGAGTAGGGGACTAGCGGACTACAATGAGCAGTTCTTC.

This clonotype showed up many times. The rearrangement uses TRBV6-1 and TRBJ1-6; TRBD1 might be the D (5 bases). With 7 bases removed from V and 9 bases from J, the gap between germline ends came to 13 bases. CDR3 length equals 13 residues. CDR1 and CDR2 from the germline V gene are MNHNS and SASEGT. CDR3 amino acids: CASTGRDASPLHF. The DNA for the CDR3 is TGTGCCAGCACCGGAAGGGACGCTTCACCCCTCCACTTT.

This clonotype was seen a handful of times. The rearrangement uses TRBV10-3 and TRBJ2-3, with 8 bases that match TRBD2. The CDR3 has 16 amino acids. Germline CDR1 and CDR2: ENHRY and SYGVKD. The ends lost 3 bases at V and 0 bases at J; junction bases unmatched: 5. The CDR3 DNA reads TGTGCCATCAGTGAATCAGCGGGGGCGAGCACAGATACGCAGTATTTT. It codes for CAISESAGASTDTQYF.

This clonotype occurred many times. The V call is TRBV30, the J call TRBJ2-2; 15 bases align to TRBD2. Germline CDR1 is GTSNPN and CDR2 is SVGIG (reference sequence). V lost 2 bases, J lost 3 bases, and 4 bases stayed unmatched. The CDR3 covers 17 residues. CDR3 bases: TGTGCCTGGAGTTCGTGGACTAGCGGGAGGGACACCGGGGAGCTGTTTTTT. Protein sequence: CAWSSWTSGRDTGELFF. Full variable domain (outside the CDR3, taken from reference TRBV30 and TRBJ2-2): SQTIHQWPATLVQPVGSPLSLECTVEGTSNPNLYWYRQAAGRGLQLLFYSVGIGQISSEVPQNLSASRPQDRQFILSSKKLLLSDSGFYLCAWSSWTSGRDTGELFFGEGSRLTVL.

About this clonotype itself: A much more abundant neighbour one base away suggests this may be a read error. The rearrangement uses TRBV20-1 and TRBJ2-3, with D perhaps TRBD1 (8 bases). Germline values: CDR1 DFQATT, CDR2 SNEGSKA (reference sequence). The CDR3 loop spans 13 amino acids. The CDR3 nucleotides are TGCAGTGCTCTACAGGGGGGGACAGATACGCAGTGTTTT. This sequence encodes CSALQGGTDTQCF.

This clonotype was counted at least ten times. This rearrangement joins TRBV29-1 to TRBJ2-7, with TRBD1 identical over 7 bases. The germline V gene has CDR1 SQVTM and CDR2 ANQGSEA. The trim removed 4 bases at V and 0 bases at J, leaving 6 bases unmatched. The CDR3 spans 14 residues. The CDR3 DNA sequence: TGCAGCGTTGTAACAGGGGCCCACTCCTACGAGCAGTACTTC. Protein product: CSVVTGAHSYEQYF.

This clonotype was recorded at least ten times. The rearrangement uses TRBV20-1 and TRBJ2-4; 7 bases fit TRBD1. Unmatched junction bases numbered 8, after V lost 6 bases and J lost 0 bases. Germline assignment: CDR1 DFQATT and CDR2 SNEGSKA (reference sequence). This CDR3 spans 15 amino acids. CDR3 sequence reads: CSARGQQLAKNIQYF. The CDR3 DNA reads TGCAGTGCCAGGGGACAGCAACTAGCCAAAAACATTCAGTACTTC.

This clonotype was detected many times. The chain employs TRBV28 and TRBJ2-1; D gene uncertain. CDR1 MDHEN and CDR2 SYDVKM come from the germline V gene. This CDR3 is built from 13 residues. The V end was cut by 7 bases, the J end by 4 bases, with 11 bases between. The CDR3 is CASTNSEYNEQFF. The CDR3 DNA sequence: TGTGCCAGCACCAACTCGGAGTACAATGAGCAGTTCTTC.

This clonotype was counted at least ten times. The J gene is TRBJ1-6, the V gene TRBV27, with D possibly matching TRBD1 (6 bases). Per germline, CDR1 MNHEY and CDR2 SMNVEV (reference sequence). The length of the CDR3 is 13 residues. V lost 6 bases and J lost 7, with 10 bases in between. The CDR3 nucleotides read TGTGCCAGCAGGACAGGCCTAAATTCACCCCTCCACTTT. It codes for CASRTGLNSPLHF.

The chain links TRBV12-3 or TRBV12-4 to TRBJ2-5, with 8 bases aligning to TRBD1. The CDR3 covers 16 residues. The ends lost 6 bases at V and 4 bases at J; junction bases unmatched: 13. The CDR3 spells CASSLLDRVRGETQYF. The DNA of the CDR3 is TGTGCCAGCAGCCTCTTGGACAGGGTTCGCGGAGAGACCCAGTACTTC.

This chain connects TRBV11-2 to TRBJ1-1; no reliable D call. Trimming left V 7 bases short and J 0 bases short, with 9 bases between. The CDR3 totals 13 residues. The germline V gene has CDR1 SGHAT and CDR2 FQNNGV. The chain's CDR3 is CASIRPMNTEAFF. The CDR3 nucleotides are TGTGCCAGCATCAGACCGATGAACACTGAAGCTTTCTTT. The entire variable domain, with the rest obtained from reference TRBV11-2 and TRBJ1-1, is as follows: EAGVAQSPRYKIIEKRQSVAFWCNPISGHATLYWYQQILGQGPKLLIQFQNNGVVDDSQLPKDRFSAERLKGVDSTLKIQPAKLEDSAVYLCASIRPMNTEAFFGQGTRLTVV.

This clonotype was seen many times. This chain uses TRBV28 with TRBJ1-2; D is unclear. The CDR3 loop spans 13 amino acids. The germline gives CDR1 MDHEN, CDR2 SYDVKM. Deletions cut 2 bases from V and 4 bases from J, with 8 bases between. Here the CDR3 DNA reads TGTGCCAGCAGTTTAGGGTACGGCTATGGCTACACCTTC. Translation gives CASSLGYGYGYTF.

This chain uses TRBV27 with TRBJ2-1; 11 positions agree with TRBD2. The CDR3 is 16 residues long. Germline CDR1 reads MNHEY; CDR2 reads SMNVEV (reference sequence). With V trimmed by 4 bases and J by 9 bases, 11 bases remained unmatched. DNA of the CDR3: TGTGCCAGCAGTTCTCTACTAGCGGGAGATGAGGGTGAGCAGTTCTTC. As protein: CASSSLLAGDEGEQFF.

The chain couples TRBV29-1 to TRBJ2-7, with 11 nucleotides matching TRBD2. The CDR3 has 14 residues. V trimming: 4 bases; J trimming: 4 bases; junction bases outside the gene matches: 6. Germline V gene lookup returns CDR1 SQVTM and CDR2 ANQGSEA. For the CDR3, the DNA is TGCAGCGTTGCGTATGGGACTAGCGGTTACGAGCAGTACTTC. Protein: CSVAYGTSGYEQYF.

The rearrangement links TRBV18 to TRBJ1-1, with 7 bases that match TRBD1. V shed 3 bases and J 0 bases; nucleotides not matched to a gene: 10. Germline CDR1 is KGHSH and CDR2 is LQKENI. The CDR3 loop spans 17 amino acids. The CDR3 loop is CASSPLGQVVMNTEAFF. The CDR3 DNA follows: TGTGCCAGCTCACCCCTAGGACAGGTTGTGATGAACACTGAAGCTTTCTTT.

This chain connects TRBV4-1 to TRBJ1-5, with D possibly TRBD1 on 5 matching bases. Germline values: CDR1 MGHRA, CDR2 YSYEKL. The CDR3 sequence is 14 residues long. Trimming cost V 3 bases and J 2 bases, with 8 bases left between them. The DNA of the CDR3 is TGCGCCAGCAGCCACTGGGGCGGCAATCAGCCCCAGCATTTT. Translation: CASSHWGGNQPQHF.

This clonotype showed up many times. The chain recombines TRBV28 with TRBJ2-5, with D perhaps given as TRBD1 or TRBD2 (5 bases each). The CDR3 covers 16 residues. Looked up from germline, CDR1 is MDHEN and CDR2 is SYDVKM. V lost 5 bases, J lost 3 bases, and 19 bases lay in between. CDR3 bases: TGTGCCAGCAGTCCAGGCACGCCGGGGCTCAAAGAGACCCAGTACTTC. Translated, it gives CASSPGTPGLKETQYF. The variable domain in full, with the rest retrieved from reference TRBV28 and TRBJ2-5, is DVKVTQSSRYLVKRTGEKVFLECVQDMDHENMFWYRQDPGLGLRLIYFSYDVKMKEKGDIPEGYSVSREKKERFSLILESASTNQTSMYLCASSPGTPGLKETQYFGPGTRLLVL.

The gene calls are TRBV27 and TRBJ1-3; D is unresolved. In germline, CDR1 is MNHEY, CDR2 SMNVEV (reference sequence). With 9 bases removed from V and 0 bases from J, the gap between germline ends came to 3 bases. CDR3 length: 11 residues. The CDR3 region is CASGSGNTIYF. The CDR3 DNA is TGTGCCAGTGGCTCTGGAAACACCATATATTTT.

This clonotype was counted at least ten times. V usage is TRBV5-1 and J usage is TRBJ2-7, with a tentative D call TRBD2 (6 bases). V was clipped by 4 bases and J by 0 bases, with 14 bases between them. CDR3 length: 15 residues. Per the germline V gene, CDR1 is SGHRS and CDR2 is YFSETQ. CDR3: CASSPGVADSYEQYF. CDR3 sequence (DNA): TGCGCCAGCAGCCCTGGGGTAGCGGACTCCTACGAGCAGTACTTC.

The chain combines TRBV6-4 with TRBJ2-1; 8 nucleotides agree with TRBD2. Germline values: CDR1 MRHNA, CDR2 SNTAGT. This CDR3 has 15 residues. With 4 bases clipped from V and 4 bases from J, the junction kept 6 bases outside the gene matches. The CDR3 here is CASSVAGGNYNEQFF. DNA for the CDR3: TGTGCCAGCAGTGTTGCGGGAGGAAATTACAATGAGCAGTTCTTC.